Below, 22 T cell receptor beta chains from the same sample are listed, as sequenced in a study of blood T cell repertoires in COVID-19. Some clones are missing from TCRdb's copy, which holds only in-frame ones; the method was immunoSEQ multiplex PCR. The data hold approximately 75,000 clones, with 88% observed a single time. The material sequenced was peripheral blood. All receptors come from a man in his fifties or sixties with acute or convalescent COVID-19.

This clone has a handful of counts. The CDR3 DNA reads as TGTGCCAGCAGTCAGGGCAGGGGGCGCAGGTCACCCCTCCACTTT. It encodes CASSQGRGRRSPLHF. The J gene is TRBJ1-6, the V gene TRBV14, with TRBD1 identical over 8 bases. This CDR3 comprises 15 residues. Per the germline V gene, CDR1 is SGHDN and CDR2 is FVKESK. The V segment lost 6 bases and the J segment 10 bases; nucleotides outside the gene matches: 11.

The CDR3 region is CASSRQAYNEQFF. For the CDR3, the DNA is TGTGCCAGCAGTCGACAGGCTTACAATGAGCAGTTCTTC. The chain uses TRBV2 and TRBJ2-1, with a tentative D call TRBD1 (6 bases). In germline, CDR1 is SNHLY, CDR2 FYNNEI. The CDR3 covers 13 residues. V was cut by 5 bases and J by 4 bases, with 9 bases left in between.

The chain recombines TRBV27 with TRBJ2-7; 9 bases line up with TRBD1. The CDR3 totals 14 residues. Germline CDR1 is MNHEY and CDR2 is SMNVEV (reference sequence). V lost 8 bases and J lost 3; bases outside the gene matches: 8. The chain's CDR3 is CASRDPGQGYEQYF. The CDR3 region has the DNA TGTGCCAGCCGCGATCCGGGACAGGGCTACGAGCAGTACTTC.

The chain uses TRBV27 and TRBJ1-6, with 7 nucleotides matching TRBD1. Trimming cost V 4 bases and J 5 bases; bases outside gene matches: 5. The CDR3 covers 15 residues. Per germline, CDR1 MNHEY and CDR2 SMNVEV (reference sequence). The CDR3 DNA is TGTGCCAGCAGTTCGACAGGGTTCCATAATTCACCCCTCCACTTT. It yields the protein CASSSTGFHNSPLHF.

V and J are TRBV7-9 and TRBJ1-4; possibly TRBD1 for D (5 bases). The V and J ends lost 0 bases and 10 bases respectively, with 9 bases between them. Germline V gene sequence: CDR1 SEHNR, CDR2 FQNEAQ (reference sequence). The CDR3 consists of 13 residues. CDR3 sequence reads: CASSLAGDSKLFF. The CDR3 DNA is TGTGCCAGCAGCTTAGCAGGGGATTCAAAACTGTTTTTT.

The V and J genes are TRBV12-5 and TRBJ1-4; 9 bases map to TRBD1. This CDR3 has 13 amino acids. Germline V gene data show CDR1 as LGHNT and CDR2 as FRNRAP. V was clipped by 6 bases and J by 8 bases; unmatched bases: 4. In DNA form, the CDR3 reads TGTGCTAGTGGACAAACAGGGGGCGAAAAACTGTTTTTT. This sequence encodes CASGQTGGEKLFF.

This clone was counted between two and nine times. This rearrangement joins TRBV27 to TRBJ2-1, with 15 bases matching TRBD2. V gave up 4 bases and J gave up 6 bases; unmatched junction bases: 10. The germline CDR1 and CDR2 sequences are MNHEY and SMNVEV (reference sequence). The CDR3 has 18 residues. In nucleotides, the CDR3 is TGTGCCAGCAGTTCAAGGACTAGCGGGGGGGCTCGCGGCAATGAGCAGTTCTTC. Its protein product is CASSSRTSGGARGNEQFF.

The chain uses TRBV12-3 or TRBV12-4 and TRBJ1-2; a possible D gene is TRBD1 (6 bases). V lost 4 bases and J 7 bases, leaving 10 bases between the germline ends. The CDR3 totals 12 residues. CDR3: CASSSTGLGYTF. The CDR3 DNA follows: TGTGCCAGCAGTTCTACAGGGCTTGGCTACACCTTC.

CDR3 residues: CASSLRMIGGAADTQYF. The CDR3 bases are TGCGCCAGCAGCCTGAGGATGATCGGGGGGGCTGCAGATACGCAGTATTTT. The chain joins TRBV5-1 to TRBJ2-3, with 8 bases identical to TRBD2. The germline gives CDR1 SGHRS, CDR2 YFSETQ. The CDR3 extends over 17 amino acids. V was clipped by 4 bases and J by 4 bases; unmatched bases: 14.

J is TRBJ1-5 and V is TRBV25-1; 8 nucleotides align to TRBD1. The germline gives CDR1 MGHDK, CDR2 SYGVNS. The junction had 8 bases not matched to a gene; V was cut back by 5 bases and J by 8 bases. The CDR3 loop spans 14 amino acids. The CDR3 here is CASSPQGESKPQHF. DNA of the CDR3: TGTGCCAGCAGTCCACAGGGGGAAAGTAAGCCCCAGCATTTT.

The chain carries TRBV24-1 and TRBJ2-7; D might be TRBD1 (5 bases). This CDR3 has 13 amino acids. The V gene lost 5 bases and the J gene lost 5 bases, with 12 bases spanning the gap. CDR1 is KGHDR, CDR2 SFDVKD, per germline. The CDR3 DNA sequence: TGTGCCACCAGTGTACCAGGGTTCGACGAGCAGTACTTC. This translates into CATSVPGFDEQYF.

The chain has TRBV5-6 and TRBJ1-1; 8 bases agree with TRBD1. J gave up 3 bases and V 4 bases, and 5 bases lay outside the gene matches. Per germline, CDR1 SGHDT and CDR2 YYEEEE. This CDR3 comprises 14 residues. The DNA of the CDR3 is TGTGCCAGCAGCAAGACAGGGGAGGACACTGAAGCTTTCTTT. Translation gives CASSKTGEDTEAFF. Drawing the rest from reference TRBV5-6 and TRBJ1-1, the complete variable domain is DAGVTQSPTHLIKTRGQQVTLRCSPKSGHDTVSWYQQALGQGPQFIFQYYEEEERQRGNFPDRFSGHQFPNYSSELNVNALLLGDSALYLCASSKTGEDTEAFFGQGTRLTVV.

This rearrangement joins TRBV5-1 to TRBJ2-5; D might be TRBD2 (5 bases). Trimming left V 1 base short and J 4 bases short, with 8 bases between. The CDR3 runs 13 residues. The germline gives CDR1 SGHRS, CDR2 YFSETQ. In DNA, the CDR3 is TGCGCCAGCAGCTTGAACCGGGGAGAGACCCAGTACTTC. Protein product: CASSLNRGETQYF.

This clone was detected ten times or more. The chain joins TRBV2 to TRBJ1-2, with 7 nucleotides matching TRBD1. V was clipped by 7 bases and J by 2 bases; unmatched bases: 10. Looked up from germline, CDR1 is SNHLY and CDR2 is FYNNEI. The CDR3 runs 15 residues. CDR3 sequence: CASTIRTGSNYGYTF. Here the CDR3 DNA reads TGTGCCAGCACCATTCGGACAGGTTCAAACTATGGCTACACCTTC. Combining the CDR3 with reference TRBV2 and TRBJ1-2 gives the whole variable domain EPEVTQTPSHQVTQMGQEVILRCVPISNHLYFYWYRQILGQKVEFLVSFYNNEISEKSEIFDDQFSVERPDGSNFTLKIRSTKLEDSAMYFCASTIRTGSNYGYTFGSGTRLTVV.

The CDR3: CAIRASGGGGTDTQYF. The CDR3, as DNA: TGTGCCATCAGAGCTAGCGGGGGGGGCGGCACAGATACGCAGTATTTT. The chain has TRBV10-3 and TRBJ2-3; 12 positions agree with TRBD2. V gave up 6 bases and J gave up 1 base; unmatched junction bases: 5. The CDR3 extends over 16 amino acids. Germline CDR1 ENHRY, CDR2 SYGVKD.

The CDR3 spells CASGRVAGIPYNEQFF. CDR3 coding DNA: TGTGCCAGCGGCCGGGTAGCGGGGATCCCCTACAATGAGCAGTTCTTC. The chain uses TRBV11-2 and TRBJ2-1, with TRBD2 matching over 8 bases. Per germline, CDR1 SGHAT and CDR2 FQNNGV. CDR3 length: 16 residues. V trimming: 8 bases; J trimming: 2 bases; junction bases outside the gene matches: 11.

This sequence joins TRBV5-4 and TRBJ1-2; 12 bases match TRBD1. V gave up 4 bases and J gave up 0 bases; unmatched junction bases: 4. Germline CDR1 is SGHNT and CDR2 is YYREEE (reference sequence). The CDR3 sequence is 16 residues long. The CDR3 loop is CASSPGQGASNYGYTF. The CDR3 nucleotides read TGTGCCAGCAGCCCGGGACAGGGGGCTTCTAACTATGGCTACACCTTC.

This clone was recorded only once. The chain carries TRBV30 and TRBJ1-4; TRBD1 matches 7 bases. The CDR3 has 15 residues. Germline CDR1 reads GTSNPN; CDR2 reads SVGIG (reference sequence). The J segment lost 6 bases and the V segment lost 3 bases, leaving 10 bases of the junction unmatched. CDR3: CAWRALRDSYEKLFF. CDR3 sequence (DNA): TGTGCCTGGAGGGCACTCAGGGACAGTTATGAAAAACTGTTTTTT.

This clone was counted a single time. The DNA of the CDR3 is TGTGCCAGCAGCGGACGAGCGGGGGGGCCCCCAGAGACCCAGTACTTC. Amino acid sequence: CASSGRAGGPPETQYF. The rearrangement links TRBV7-2 to TRBJ2-5, with 10 bases that match TRBD2. V lost 5 bases to trimming and J lost 4 bases; unmatched junction nucleotides: 10. Germline V gene sequence: CDR1 SGHTA, CDR2 FQGNSA. CDR3 size: 16 residues.

This chain connects TRBV7-2 to TRBJ2-1; D possibly corresponds to TRBD2 (7 bases). V was clipped by 6 bases and J by 7 bases, with 19 bases between them. The CDR3 loop spans 15 amino acids. CDR1 is SGHTA and CDR2 is FQGNSA in the germline V gene. The CDR3: CASSWAGAILNEQFF. CDR3 sequence (DNA): TGTGCCAGCAGTTGGGCGGGGGCCATATTGAATGAGCAGTTCTTC.

V gene TRBV24-1 combines with J gene TRBJ2-3; possibly TRBD2 for D (6 bases). CDR3 length: 16 residues. V was cut by 7 bases and J by 1 base, with 17 bases left in between. Germline CDR1 KGHDR, CDR2 SFDVKD. The CDR3 loop is CATSAGGGPGTDTQYF. CDR3 coding DNA: TGTGCCACCAGCGCCGGCGGAGGGCCTGGCACAGATACGCAGTATTTT.

The chain joins TRBV4-1 to TRBJ1-4; D possibly corresponds to TRBD1 (6 bases). Trimming took off 4 bases at V and 0 bases at J, with 12 bases between the two ends. CDR3 length: 16 residues. The germline CDR1 and CDR2 sequences are MGHRA and YSYEKL. The CDR3 coding sequence is TGCGCCAGCAGCCCCGGACAGCCAACAACTAATGAAAAACTGTTTTTT. The encoded protein is CASSPGQPTTNEKLFF.